The 5 T cell receptor beta chains below all came from one sample that was sequenced in a study of T-cell memory formation after mild COVID-19. TCRdb independently ran MiXCR on the 5' RACE reads; one entry per CDR3 protein. Of a few hundred thousand distinct CDR3 sequences detected, about 21% appear once; the ten largest clones hold under 15%. The sample comprised PBMCs or a T cell subset sorted from them (not recorded which). The receptor source for this set is an adult woman who had mild COVID-19 (a few samples of this study predate the infection). Cell type and time point are not known.

This clonotype has a count of ten or more. V usage is TRBV19 and J usage is TRBJ2-7; D is unresolved. Germline CDR1 reads LNHDA; CDR2 reads SQIVND (reference sequence). Trimming took off 2 bases at V and 3 bases at J, with 11 bases between the two ends. This CDR3 spans 14 amino acids. The CDR3 loop reads CASSIRGMGYEQYF. The CDR3 nucleotides read TGTGCCAGTAGTATAAGAGGCATGGGCTACGAGCAGTACTTC.

This clonotype appeared a few times. V and J are TRBV5-1 and TRBJ2-7; D uncertain. Germline CDR1 reads SGHRS; CDR2 reads YFSETQ. The V end lost 0 bases, the J end lost 3 bases, and 7 bases lay between the germline ends. The CDR3 runs 13 residues. This chain's CDR3 is CASSLVSDYEQYF. The CDR3 nucleotides read TGCGCCAGCAGCTTGGTTTCGGACTACGAGCAGTACTTC.

This clonotype has a handful of counts. This chain joins TRBV14 and TRBJ1-1; D remains unclear. V lost 1 base to trimming and J lost 14 bases, with 8 bases between them. Per germline, CDR1 SGHDN and CDR2 FVKESK. This CDR3 has 10 residues. CDR3 loop: CASSQALEFF. CDR3 nucleotides: TGTGCCAGCAGCCAAGCATTGGAATTCTTT. The variable domain in full, with the rest retrieved from reference TRBV14 and TRBJ1-1, is EAGVTQFPSHSVIEKGQTVTLRCDPISGHDNLYWYRRVMGKEIKFLLHFVKESKQDESGMPNNRFLAERTGGTYSTLKVQPAELEDSGVYFCASSQALEFFGQGTRLTVV.

V and J are TRBV29-1 and TRBJ2-3, with unresolved D. The CDR3 has 13 residues. Looked up from germline, CDR1 is SQVTM and CDR2 is ANQGSEA. V was trimmed by 7 bases and J by 2 bases, leaving 13 bases between them. In nucleotides, the CDR3 is TGCAGCGCCGTGGTAGGGAACACAGATACGCAGTATTTT. It translates to CSAVVGNTDTQYF.

This clonotype occurred a few times. The chain couples TRBV6-5 to TRBJ2-5, with 8 bases identical to TRBD1. The germline gives CDR1 MNHEY, CDR2 SVGAGI. J gave up 4 bases and V 0 bases, and 7 bases lay outside the gene matches. This CDR3 spans 16 amino acids. DNA for the CDR3: TGTGCCAGCAGTTACTCCGGACAGGGCCCCCCAGAGACCCAGTACTTC. This encodes CASSYSGQGPPETQYF.